This T cell receptor beta chain derives from a study of T cell repertoires and HLA-DP antigens. Study details: Pre-culture CD4+ samples used around 1,200 ng DNA versus about 210 ng for CD137+CD4+ sorts.

TCRdb's copy holds only in-frame clones and misses some; the assay was immunoSEQ multiplex PCR. The sample has fewer than 75,000 clones, around 80% seen once. Of note for this clone: Its target is not known.

Sample: CD4+ T cells from PBMCs. This clonotype originated in a man aged 55-75 years in good health and CMV-seronegative.

CDR3 in amino acids: CASSLGRNQPQHF. CDR3 nucleotides: TGCGCCAGCAGCTTGGGCCGTAATCAGCCCCAGCATTTT. This chain uses TRBV5-1 with TRBJ1-5; D gene uncertain. The CDR3 contains 13 residues. Germline CDR1 and CDR2: SGHRS and YFSETQ. The ends were cut back, 0 bases at V and 4 bases at J, with 5 bases in the middle.